This entry lists 32 T cell receptor beta chains sequenced from one sample in a study of early T cells in non-severe SARS-CoV-2 infection. TCRdb called the 5' RACE reads again in MiXCR, with one record for every CDR3 protein. In the table there are approximately 110,000 distinct CDR3 sequences, about 15% of which are singletons. Sequenced input: whole blood. These receptors were taken from an adult who was a healthcare worker with PCR-confirmed SARS-CoV-2 infection or an uninfected control (not recorded which).

This clonotype has only a few counts. In DNA form, the CDR3 reads TGTGCCAGCAGCTTAGGGACAGTAGGAAATTCACCCCTCCACTTT. Its translation: CASSLGTVGNSPLHF. The rearrangement uses TRBV7-2 and TRBJ1-6, with D maybe TRBD1 (6 bases). Germline CDR1 and CDR2: SGHTA and FQGNSA. V dropped 1 base and J dropped 7 bases, with 11 bases sitting between them. The length of the CDR3 is 15 residues.

This clonotype was recorded only once. The V call is TRBV20-1, the J call TRBJ2-7; a possible D gene is TRBD1 (5 bases). This CDR3 has 13 residues. Trimming removed 7 bases at V and 0 bases at J, with 13 bases between. CDR1 is DFQATT and CDR2 is SNEGSKA in the germline V gene (reference sequence). The CDR3 sequence: CSGMDKSSYEQYF. As DNA, the CDR3 is TGCAGTGGTATGGACAAAAGCTCCTACGAGCAGTACTTC.

This clonotype turned up a few times. The rearrangement links TRBV13 to TRBJ2-1, with 12 bases identical to TRBD1. Germline CDR1 reads PRHDT; CDR2 reads FYEKMQ (reference sequence). Unmatched junction bases numbered 8, after V lost 6 bases and J lost 8 bases. CDR3 length equals 15 residues. The CDR3: CASSSGDRGLYEQFF. As DNA, the CDR3 is TGTGCCAGCAGTTCTGGGGACAGGGGGCTCTATGAGCAGTTCTTC.

This clonotype appeared many times. The genes are TRBV21-1 and TRBJ1-2; TRBD1 is the table's D call, not checked against the DNA. TRBV21-1 is labeled a pseudogene. This CDR3 is built from 13 residues. The CDR3 DNA sequence: TGTGCCAGAACAGGGCGACGGAGCTATGGCTACACCTTC. This sequence encodes CARTGRRSYGYTF.

This clonotype was observed a few times. The chain is built from TRBV7-9 and TRBJ2-1; D is undetermined. V lost 3 bases to trimming and J lost 7 bases, with 4 bases between them. There are 11 residues in the CDR3. CDR1 and CDR2 (germline): SEHNR, FQNEAQ (reference sequence). CDR3 loop: CASSLANEQFF. In nucleotides, the CDR3 is TGTGCCAGCAGCTTGGCAAATGAGCAGTTCTTC.

The chain has TRBV5-6 and TRBJ1-2; D call uncertain. The length of the CDR3 is 15 residues. Germline V lookup: CDR1 SGHDT, CDR2 YYEEEE. The V and J ends lost 0 bases and 5 bases respectively, with 14 bases between them. The DNA of the CDR3 is TGTGCCAGCAGCTTGGCCGGGCAGCTCGGATATGGCTACACCTTC. Translating gives CASSLAGQLGYGYTF.

This clonotype was observed a handful of times. V and J are TRBV12-3 or TRBV12-4 and TRBJ2-3; no clear D. Between the trimmed V and J ends, which lost 6 bases and 4 bases, there was a span of 11 bases. The length of the CDR3 is 13 residues. The CDR3 DNA sequence: TGTGCCAGCAGCCCGGAAGTCGCAGATACGCAGTATTTT. Translation gives CASSPEVADTQYF.

The chain uses TRBV20-1 and TRBJ2-7; 8 bases align to TRBD1. The J segment lost 3 bases and the V segment lost 6 bases, leaving 10 bases of the junction unmatched. The CDR3 runs 14 residues. Germline V gene data show CDR1 as DFQATT and CDR2 as SNEGSKA (reference sequence). DNA of the CDR3: TGCAGTGCCCGAAAGTTGGGACAGGTCTACGAGCAGTACTTC. Protein: CSARKLGQVYEQYF.

This clonotype has at least ten counts. V usage is TRBV20-1 and J usage is TRBJ2-7, with 10 bases that match TRBD1. The trim removed 5 bases at V and 5 bases at J, leaving 6 bases unmatched. CDR1 and CDR2 from the germline V gene are DFQATT and SNEGSKA (reference sequence). The CDR3 spans 13 residues. The CDR3 nucleotides read TGCAGTGCTCGCCGGGACAGGGGCCACGAGCAGTACTTC. Translated, it gives CSARRDRGHEQYF.

V usage is TRBV6-2 or TRBV6-3 and J usage is TRBJ1-2, with D maybe TRBD1 (5 bases). V gave up 7 bases and J gave up 4 bases, with 19 bases separating them. This CDR3 has 15 residues. Germline CDR1 MNHEY, CDR2 SVGEGT. The chain's CDR3 is CASIKPGTNSYGYTF. As DNA, the CDR3 is TGTGCCAGCATCAAACCCGGGACGAACTCCTATGGCTACACCTTC.

The chain has TRBV4-1 and TRBJ1-1; a possible D gene is TRBD1 (6 bases). This CDR3 is 15 amino acids long. The V gene lost 2 bases and the J gene lost 4 bases, with 14 bases spanning the gap. CDR1 and CDR2 from the germline V gene are MGHRA and YSYEKL. Here the CDR3 reads CASSQPPGVPTEAFF. The CDR3 region has the DNA TGCGCCAGCAGCCAACCACCAGGGGTACCCACTGAAGCTTTCTTT.

The rearrangement joins TRBV19 to TRBJ1-5; TRBD1 matches at 7 bases. V lost 5 bases to trimming and J lost 1 base; unmatched junction nucleotides: 8. The CDR3 extends over 16 amino acids. Germline values: CDR1 LNHDA, CDR2 SQIVND (reference sequence). This CDR3 reads CASSSSGTASNQPQHF. In DNA, the CDR3 is TGTGCCAGTAGTTCCTCCGGGACAGCAAGCAATCAGCCCCAGCATTTT.

This clonotype was found a few times. The chain links TRBV29-1 to TRBJ2-5; maybe TRBD1 (6 bases). The V end lost 7 bases, the J end lost 5 bases, and 14 bases lay between the germline ends. Germline V CDR1 and CDR2: SQVTM, ANQGSEA. The CDR3 is 12 amino acids. The CDR3 DNA follows: TGCAGCGCGACAGGCCCGGAGGAGACCCAGTACTTC. Residues: CSATGPEETQYF.

The chain couples TRBV7-9 to TRBJ2-3; maybe TRBD1 (5 bases). V was shortened by 5 bases and J by 1 base, with 19 bases between the two germline ends. CDR3 length: 17 amino acids. Germline V gene lookup returns CDR1 SEHNR and CDR2 FQNEAQ (reference sequence). The DNA for the CDR3 is TGTGCCAGCAGCCCAACGGGCGGAGCCAGGGGCACAGATACGCAGTATTTT. Residues: CASSPTGGARGTDTQYF.

This sequence joins TRBV12-3 or TRBV12-4 and TRBJ1-1; a possible D gene is TRBD1 (5 bases). The CDR3 runs 13 residues. V was trimmed by 5 bases and J by 3 bases, leaving 10 bases between them. The CDR3 coding sequence is TGTGCCAGCAGTATCGGACACCACACTGAAGCTTTCTTT. Amino acids: CASSIGHHTEAFF.

This chain links TRBV3-1 with TRBJ2-1; possible D gene TRBD2, 6 bases. Germline V gene sequence: CDR1 LGHDT, CDR2 YNNKEL (reference sequence). The CDR3 is 14 residues long. The ends were cut back, 1 base at V and 6 bases at J, with 10 bases in the middle. The CDR3, as DNA: TGTGCCAGCAGCCAAGGTGTACTAGCCAATGAGCAGTTCTTC. Encoded protein: CASSQGVLANEQFF.

This clonotype showed up just a few times. This chain links TRBV3-1 with TRBJ2-1; 9 positions agree with TRBD2. Trimming took 2 bases from V and 11 from J; bases not matched to a gene: 13. Germline-derived CDR1 and CDR2 are LGHDT and YNNKEL (reference sequence). The CDR3 has 16 amino acids. Here the CDR3 DNA reads TGTGCCAGCAGCCAACCCGTTACTAGCGGGTTAATGAAGCAGTTCTTC. It encodes CASSQPVTSGLMKQFF.

The genes are TRBV25-1 and TRBJ2-1; TRBD2 matches 11 bases. Germline trimming cut 6 bases from V and 7 bases from J; bases unmatched to any gene: 8. The germline CDR1 and CDR2 sequences are MGHDK and SYGVNS. The CDR3 runs to 15 residues. CDR3 nucleotide sequence: TGTGCCAGCAGCCCCACTAGCGGGGGAAGGAATGAGCAGTTCTTC. This codes for CASSPTSGGRNEQFF.

This clonotype was found many times. V usage is TRBV12-3 or TRBV12-4 and J usage is TRBJ2-1; D is undetermined. Trimming shortened V by 6 bases and J by 0 bases, and 12 bases separated the two germline ends. The CDR3 has 15 amino acids. CDR3 in amino acids: CASSHSWSSYNEQFF. CDR3 in DNA: TGTGCCAGCAGCCACAGTTGGAGCTCCTACAATGAGCAGTTCTTC.

The rearrangement links TRBV5-1 to TRBJ1-4; no reliable D call. Between the trimmed V and J ends, which lost 4 bases and 7 bases, there was a span of 17 bases. Per germline, CDR1 SGHRS and CDR2 YFSETQ. CDR3 length equals 15 residues. This CDR3 reads CASSAFGPPREKLFF. The CDR3, as DNA: TGCGCCAGCAGCGCCTTTGGACCACCTCGTGAAAAACTGTTTTTT.

This sequence joins TRBV5-1 and TRBJ1-5; TRBD1 aligns across 8 bases. Germline loops: CDR1 SGHRS, CDR2 YFSETQ. The J segment lost 2 bases and the V segment lost 4 bases, leaving 8 bases of the junction unmatched. The CDR3 is made up of 16 amino acids. CDR3 nucleotide sequence: TGCGCCAGCAGCCTCACCGGGACAGGTCGCAATCAGCCCCAGCATTTT. Translating gives CASSLTGTGRNQPQHF.

The chain recombines TRBV5-4 with TRBJ2-5; 10 positions match TRBD2. CDR1 and CDR2 from the germline V gene are SGHNT and YYREEE (reference sequence). This CDR3 contains 13 residues. V trimming: 7 bases; J trimming: 10 bases; junction bases outside the gene matches: 10. CDR3 nucleotides: TGTGCCAGCGGAATGAGCGGGGGGGCCGTCCAGTACTTC. Its translation is CASGMSGGAVQYF.

In this sample, this clonotype turned up a few times. The chain links TRBV18 to TRBJ2-2; no reliable D call. Trimming took off 2 bases at V and 3 bases at J, with 13 bases between the two ends. Germline CDR1 and CDR2: KGHSH and LQKENI. The CDR3 totals 16 residues. CDR3 nucleotide sequence: TGTGCCAGCTCACCAGCTGGCAGGCCCTACACCGGGGAGCTGTTTTTT. Residues: CASSPAGRPYTGELFF.

This clonotype has more than one count but fewer than ten. This chain joins TRBV30 and TRBJ2-2, with D possibly called TRBD1 or TRBD2 (6 bases each). This CDR3 comprises 15 residues. Germline V CDR1 and CDR2: GTSNPN, SVGIG (reference sequence). V lost 3 bases, J lost 4 bases, and 15 bases lay in between. The CDR3 region is CAWRSGGAFTGELFF. DNA for the CDR3: TGTGCCTGGAGGTCCGGGGGCGCGTTCACCGGGGAGCTGTTTTTT.

V and J are TRBV7-9 and TRBJ2-1; 8 bases match TRBD2. This CDR3 contains 15 residues. The trim removed 3 bases at V and 8 bases at J, leaving 9 bases unmatched. Germline V gene lookup returns CDR1 SEHNR and CDR2 FQNEAQ (reference sequence). The CDR3 DNA is TGTGCCAGCAGCTTCGGCGGCGGGGGGTCACATGAGCAGTTCTTC. Translation gives CASSFGGGGSHEQFF.

This clonotype appeared a few times. The V and J genes are TRBV5-1 and TRBJ2-5; D call uncertain. V lost 2 bases to trimming and J lost 1 base, with 9 bases between them. CDR1 and CDR2 (germline): SGHRS, YFSETQ. This CDR3 has 14 residues. The DNA of the CDR3 is TGCGCCAGCAGCTTAGGTGGCTCCCAAGAGACCCAGTACTTC. It specifies CASSLGGSQETQYF.

This chain joins TRBV5-5 and TRBJ1-2; D may be TRBD1 (6 bases). The germline gives CDR1 SGHKS, CDR2 YYEKEE (reference sequence). The CDR3 runs to 15 residues. V lost 5 bases to trimming and J lost 6 bases, with 20 bases between them. The CDR3 loop is CASSQISQGSDGYTF. The CDR3 DNA follows: TGTGCCAGCAGTCAAATTTCACAGGGCTCCGATGGCTACACCTTC.

The sample holds many counts of this clonotype. The CDR3 region has the DNA TGTGCCATCAGTCAGGACAGGGAGAACACCGGGGAGCTGTTTTTT. It codes for CAISQDRENTGELFF. The chain couples TRBV10-3 to TRBJ2-2, with 8 nucleotides matching TRBD1. CDR3 length equals 15 residues. Trimming removed 5 bases from V and 1 base from J; junction bases left unmatched: 3. CDR1 and CDR2 from the germline V gene are ENHRY and SYGVKD.

This chain connects TRBV7-2 to TRBJ2-3; 8 nucleotides match TRBD1. The CDR3 covers 14 residues. After removal of 4 bases from V and 0 bases from J, the junction contained 0 bases not matched to a gene. Germline CDR1 is SGHTA and CDR2 is FQGNSA. CDR3 in DNA: TGTGCCAGCAGCTGGGACAGGAGCACAGATACGCAGTATTTT. It specifies CASSWDRSTDTQYF.

The sample holds a few counts of this clonotype. V and J are TRBV20-1 and TRBJ1-3; weak D call: TRBD1 (5 bases). Germline V gene data show CDR1 as DFQATT and CDR2 as SNEGSKA (reference sequence). The V gene lost 0 bases and the J gene lost 5 bases, with 14 bases spanning the gap. The CDR3 loop spans 15 amino acids. CDR3 sequence: CSAREPGRPRNTIYF. The CDR3 coding sequence is TGCAGTGCTAGAGAGCCGGGACGCCCACGAAACACCATATATTTT.

The chain is built from TRBV5-5 and TRBJ2-7; 7 nucleotides line up with TRBD2. Trimming took 5 bases from V and 8 from J; bases not matched to a gene: 13. The CDR3 spans 14 residues. Germline assignment: CDR1 SGHKS and CDR2 YYEKEE (reference sequence). The CDR3 DNA is TGTGCCAGCAGGGATGGACTAGTGGGGCCCCAGCAGTACTTC. This encodes CASRDGLVGPQQYF.

J is TRBJ2-7 and V is TRBV15, with D perhaps TRBD2 (5 bases). Trimming shortened V by 4 bases and J by 3 bases, and 10 bases separated the two germline ends. Germline V gene data show CDR1 as LNHNV and CDR2 as YYDKDF (reference sequence). This CDR3 region has 13 residues. The CDR3 sequence: CATSNPAGYEQYF. In DNA, the CDR3 is TGTGCCACCAGCAACCCTGCGGGCTACGAGCAGTACTTC.